This entry concerns a single T cell receptor (beta chain). There is no known antigen for this receptor. No base quality values were provided; no much bigger clone lies one nucleotide off. This sample is drawn from a study of vaccination and CD4 T cells after COVID-19 (dated by TCRdb to 2021 to 2024). At the level of the whole study: SARS-CoV-2 positivity had been established in the convalescent patients by nasal swab PCR, and mild disease was recorded in some 10 of these patients and severe disease in one. Post-vaccine blood samples were taken a median of about 77 days after the second vaccine dose, with a range of roughly 13 to 250 days. The spike-specific CD4+ TCR repertoire was compared before and after mRNA vaccination in over 9 COVID-19 convalescent patients and a handful of infection-naive healthy vaccine recipients. The convalescent cohort included six males and four females, with two Hispanic individuals, seven Caucasians, two Asians and one multiracial person. Control cultures received a CEFX viral epitope pool as the positive control, an HIV-1 Nef peptide pool as the negative control, or no peptide. Post-COVID blood samples were collected from convalescent patients a median of approximately 100 days after diagnosis, with a range of roughly 30 to 161 days. Culture stimuli were overlapping spike peptide pools from SARS-CoV-2 and from the common cold coronaviruses HCoV-NL63, HCoV-OC43 and HCoV-229E. Each participant got two doses of either the Pfizer-BioNTech BNT162b2 vaccine (n=8) or the Moderna mRNA-1273 vaccine (n=2). Results the study describes overall, beyond this receptor: The study included relatively few convalescent patients and did not analyze early timepoints after natural infection. In convalescent patients, a median about 86% of post-vaccine SARS-CoV-2-reactive clones were detected only after vaccination, suggesting vaccine-specific priming. The median count of SARS-CoV-2-reactive clonotypes went up from 21 after infection to roughly 38 after vaccination, although the change was not significant. Of the vaccine-specific clones found in convalescent patients, nearly all (304 of 307) were mono-reactive for SARS-CoV-2 spike instead of being cross-reactive with common cold coronaviruses.

The germline V gene encodes CDR1 MDHEN and CDR2 SYDVKM. Cut back by 6 bases and 3 bases, the V and J ends lie 6 bases apart. Inclusive of the bounding cysteine and phenylalanine, the CDR3 is 13 residues long. The retained sequence is limited to the CDR3, 39 bases, with the frame set at the first base. Library generation was performed with PCR. DNA from cultured CD4+ T cells was subjected to TCR sequencing with the Oncomine TCR Beta short-read assay at the Johns Hopkins FTIC core. The QIAamp micro DNA kit was used to extract genomic DNA from the cultured CD4+ T cells. Oncomine TCR Beta libraries from cultured CD4+ T cells were pooled with unique dual indexes and sequenced on an Illumina iSeq 100. Per the original workflow: Non-productive sequences were filtered out, and CDR3s that did not start with C, did not end with F or W, or were shorter than 7 amino acids were discarded. The MANAFEST web application was used to identify antigen-specific clonotypes by comparing peptide-stimulated wells against reference wells and other culture wells. For a clone to be called positive, the clone needed an FDR below 0.05, an odds ratio above 5, and a productive frequency above 0.1% in at least two of three replicate wells. A clonotype counted as cross-reactive if it showed significant expansion both in the SARS-CoV-2 spike wells and in at least one common cold coronavirus spike condition. CDR3 homology was assessed with Levenshtein distances (stringdist) and unrooted phylogenetic trees (ape) in R version 3.6.1. Using fastp at Q25 and MiXCR, TCRdb reprocessed the public reads and kept productive beta chains. Entries are consolidated by CDR3 protein sequence, retaining the most common genes and DNA. Here the V and J calls rest on TCRdb's processing, not on the authors' analysis. This sample comprises about 20,000 distinct CDR3 sequences, roughly two fifths of them detected only once. The ten most abundant clones make up about 15% of the sample.

This specimen's treatment or condition label, per the study, means: roughly nine-day PBMC culture with coronavirus spike peptide pools or control peptides (ViraFEST assay). To expand antigen-specific T cells with peptide pools and then pick out the expanded clonotypes through TCR sequencing, the study relied on the ViraFEST assay. The convalescent patients' positive SARS-CoV-2 PCR tests were from March to December 2020, which was before the Alpha, Beta and Delta variants emerged in the United States. PBMCs were cultured at approximately 2.1 million per well in IMDM supplemented with 5% human AB serum and approximately 10 IU/ml IL-2, with about 11 ug/ml peptide pools added. On days 3 and 7, half of the culture medium was replaced with fresh IL-2-containing medium. CD4+ T cells were isolated after around 9 days of culture through negative selection using the EasySep CD4+ T cell isolation kit. Ficoll-Paque Plus gradient centrifugation was used to isolate PBMCs from whole blood, and the isolated PBMCs were then either used fresh or cryopreserved at -140C. Each culture condition was generally run in triplicate wells.

The sample consisted of CD4+ T cells from blood, cultured in vitro. The origin of this receptor is a human donor who had recovered from COVID-19. This chain joins TRBV28 to TRBJ2-6; the D gene is not confidently resolved. The nucleotides read TGTGCCAGCAGAGACGGTGGGGCCAACGTCCTGACTTTC. This yields the protein CASRDGGANVLTF.